Shown below are 3 T cell receptor beta chains from a single sample sequenced in a study of cytomegalovirus exposure and HLA in healthy donors. Primers for the PCR totalled 60 Vbeta and 13 Jbeta. Measured with immunoSEQ multiplex PCR; TCRdb has only the in-frame clones, and not every one. Counted here are about 150,000 clones, more than 60% occurring once; the ten biggest clones make up approximately 1.5%. Material: PBMCs. All receptors come from a woman in her 30s in good health and CMV-seropositive.

This clone was picked up a small number of times. This chain's CDR3 is CASSEQGTASGQPQHF. DNA of the CDR3: TGTGCCAGCAGTGAACAGGGGACGGCGTCGGGTCAGCCCCAGCATTTT. This chain links TRBV6-1 with TRBJ1-5; D is possibly TRBD1 (6 bases). V dropped 2 bases and J dropped 6 bases, with 17 bases sitting between them. Germline V gives CDR1 MNHNS, CDR2 SASEGT. CDR3 size: 16 residues.

A few counts support this clone. The chain recombines TRBV2 with TRBJ1-3, with 9 bases identical to TRBD1. CDR1 and CDR2 from the germline V gene are SNHLY and FYNNEI. The CDR3 sequence is 20 residues long. Unmatched junction bases numbered 15, after V lost 3 bases and J lost 0 bases. CDR3 protein: CASSDAPSDRGHPSGNTIYF. Written as DNA, the CDR3 is TGTGCCAGCAGTGACGCACCATCGGACAGGGGTCACCCCTCTGGAAACACCATATATTTT.

This chain connects TRBV19 to TRBJ1-1; perhaps TRBD1 as D (6 bases). CDR1 LNHDA and CDR2 SQIVND come from the germline V gene (reference sequence). V lost 3 bases, J lost 0 bases, and 8 bases lay in between. This CDR3 spans 14 amino acids. This CDR3 reads CASSMAGVNTEAFF. The CDR3 DNA reads as TGTGCCAGTAGTATGGCAGGGGTGAACACTGAAGCTTTCTTT. Full variable domain (missing parts from reference TRBV19 and TRBJ1-1): DGGITQSPKYLFRKEGQNVTLSCEQNLNHDAMYWYRQDPGQGLRLIYYSQIVNDFQKGDIAEGYSVSREKKESFPLTVTSAQKNPTAFYLCASSMAGVNTEAFFGQGTRLTVV.